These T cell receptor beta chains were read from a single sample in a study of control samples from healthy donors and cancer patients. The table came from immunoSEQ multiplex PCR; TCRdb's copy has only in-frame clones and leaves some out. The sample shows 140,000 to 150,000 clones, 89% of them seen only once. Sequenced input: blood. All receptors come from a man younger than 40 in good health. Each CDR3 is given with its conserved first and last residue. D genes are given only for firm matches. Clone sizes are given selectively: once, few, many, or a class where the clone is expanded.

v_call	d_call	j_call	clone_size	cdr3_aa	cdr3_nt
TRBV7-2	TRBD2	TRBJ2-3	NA	CASSYYSGASTDTQYF	TGTGCCAGCAGCTACTATAGCGGGGCTAGCACAGATACGCAGTATTTT
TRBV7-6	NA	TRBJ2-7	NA	CASSPRDLDPSEQYF	TGTGCCAGCAGCCCCCGGGACCTCGATCCTAGCGAGCAGTACTTC
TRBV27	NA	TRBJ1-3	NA	CASREFPGNTIYF	TGTGCCAGCAGAGAATTCCCTGGAAACACCATATATTTT
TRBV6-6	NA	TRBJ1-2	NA	CASSYSGQAGYGYTF	TGTGCCAGCAGTTACTCCGGGCAGGCGGGGTATGGCTACACCTTC
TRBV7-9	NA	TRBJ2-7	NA	CASSSPSPRLSGGYEQYF	TGTGCCAGCAGCTCCCCTTCACCTCGCCTAAGCGGAGGGTACGAGCAGTACTTC
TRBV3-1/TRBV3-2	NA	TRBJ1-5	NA	CASSQRGSPNQPQHF	TGTGCCAGCAGCCAACGAGGCAGCCCCAATCAGCCCCAGCATTTT
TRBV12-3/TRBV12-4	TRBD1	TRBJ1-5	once	CASSLGQAQPQHF	TGTGCCAGCAGTTTGGGACAGGCTCAGCCCCAGCATTTT
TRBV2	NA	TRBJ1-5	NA	CASRGDERPQPQHF	TGTGCCAGCAGGGGGGACGAGAGACCTCAGCCCCAGCATTTT
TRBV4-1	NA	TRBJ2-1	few	CASSQDPARDNEQFF	TGCGCCAGCAGCCAAGACCCAGCGAGAGACAATGAGCAGTTCTTC
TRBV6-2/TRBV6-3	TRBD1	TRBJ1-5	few	CASSYTGTGAQPQHF	TGTGCCAGCAGTTACACCGGGACAGGGGCTCAGCCCCAGCATTTT
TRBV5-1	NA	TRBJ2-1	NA	CASSLARGTNEQFF	TGCGCCAGCAGCTTGGCTCGGGGGACAAATGAGCAGTTCTTC
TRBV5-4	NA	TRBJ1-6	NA	CASSFSEDSPLHF	TGTGCCAGCAGCTTTTCTGAGGACTCACCCCTCCACTTT
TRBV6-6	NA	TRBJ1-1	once	CASGTGTYWDTEAFF	TGTGCCAGCGGTACAGGGACTTACTGGGACACTGAAGCTTTCTTT
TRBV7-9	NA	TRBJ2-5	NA	CASSYSGGAQYF	TGTGCCAGCAGCTATTCAGGGGGGGCCCAGTACTTC
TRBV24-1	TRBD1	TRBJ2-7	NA	CATSVLCGRDRGHYEQYF	TGTGCCACCAGTGTCCTTTGTGGGAGGGACAGGGGGCATTACGAGCAGTACTTC
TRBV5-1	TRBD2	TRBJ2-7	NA	CASSFGAGGSSSYEQYF	TGCGCCAGCAGCTTTGGGGCTGGCGGGAGTAGTTCCTACGAGCAGTACTTC
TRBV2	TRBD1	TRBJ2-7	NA	CASSEWRDRGSFGEQYF	TGTGCCAGCAGTGAATGGCGGGACAGGGGCTCCTTCGGCGAGCAGTACTTC
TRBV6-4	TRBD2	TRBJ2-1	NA	CASSRADSGGADEQFF	TGTGCCAGCAGCCGCGCAGATAGCGGGGGGGCCGATGAGCAGTTCTTC
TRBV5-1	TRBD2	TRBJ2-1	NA	CASSLTLAGGYNEQFF	TGCGCCAGCAGCTTGACACTAGCGGGAGGATACAATGAGCAGTTCTTC
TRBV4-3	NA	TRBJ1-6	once	CASSQVQTLVGSPLHF	TGCGCCAGCAGCCAAGTTCAGACCCTCGTCGGGTCACCCCTCCACTTT
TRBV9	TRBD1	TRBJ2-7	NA	CASSVEGQGALYEQYF	TGTGCCAGCAGCGTAGAGGGACAGGGGGCTCTATACGAGCAGTACTTC
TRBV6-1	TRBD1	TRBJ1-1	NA	CASSGDRGRGNTEAFF	TGTGCCAGCAGTGGCGACAGGGGGCGCGGGAACACTGAAGCTTTCTTT
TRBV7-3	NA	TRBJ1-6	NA	CASSLPTPGSPLHF	TGTGCCAGCAGCTTACCGACCCCGGGTTCACCCCTCCACTTT